This TCR beta chain was recorded in a study of blood T cell repertoires in COVID-19. The ends lost 1 base at V and 5 bases at J; junction bases unmatched: 5. The CDR3 consists of 18 residues. The germline V gene encodes CDR1 KGHDR and CDR2 SFDVKD. Measured with immunoSEQ multiplex PCR; TCRdb has only the in-frame clones, and not every one. The data hold about 130,000 clones, with approximately 74% observed a single time. The rearrangement joins TRBV24-1 to TRBJ2-2; 14 nucleotides line up with TRBD2. This clonotype originated in a woman in her seventies with acute or convalescent COVID-19. Sequenced input: peripheral blood. The CDR3 sequence: CATSDFGTSGSMTGELFF. CDR3 nucleotides: TGTGCCACCAGTGATTTCGGGACTAGCGGGAGCATGACCGGGGAGCTGTTTTTT.